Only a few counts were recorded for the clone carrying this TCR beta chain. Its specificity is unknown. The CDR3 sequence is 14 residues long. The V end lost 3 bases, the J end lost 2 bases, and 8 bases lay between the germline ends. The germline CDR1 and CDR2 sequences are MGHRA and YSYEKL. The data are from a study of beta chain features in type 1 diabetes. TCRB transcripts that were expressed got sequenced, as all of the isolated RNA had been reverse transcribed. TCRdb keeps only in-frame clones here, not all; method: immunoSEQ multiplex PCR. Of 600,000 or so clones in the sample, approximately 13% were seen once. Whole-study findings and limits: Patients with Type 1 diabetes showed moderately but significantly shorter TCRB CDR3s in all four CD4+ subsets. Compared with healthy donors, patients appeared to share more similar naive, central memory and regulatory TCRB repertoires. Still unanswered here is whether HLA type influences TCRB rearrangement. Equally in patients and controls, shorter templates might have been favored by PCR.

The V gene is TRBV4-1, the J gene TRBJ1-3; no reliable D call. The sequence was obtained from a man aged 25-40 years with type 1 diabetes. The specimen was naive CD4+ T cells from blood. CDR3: CASSQVPAGNTIYF. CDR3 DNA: TGCGCCAGCAGCCAGGTACCAGCTGGAAACACCATATATTTT.